This entry concerns a single TCR beta chain. What it binds is unknown. V lost 0 bases and J 2 bases, leaving 15 bases between the germline ends. This CDR3 spans 17 amino acids. CDR1 is LNHNV and CDR2 is YYDKDF in the germline V gene (reference sequence). This sample stems from a study of vaccination and CD4 T cells after COVID-19. The wider study: In the convalescent group, nasal swab PCR was SARS-CoV-2 positive; nine cases were mild and one severe. Findings and caveats of the study: Researchers report that 304 of 307 vaccine-specific clones in convalescent patients proved spike mono-reactive.

The study sequenced cultured CD4+ T cell DNA using the Oncomine TCR Beta short-read assay. TCRdb used MiXCR to reprocess the PCR reads, holding one entry per CDR3 protein. The sample has just over 20,000 distinct CDR3 sequences, about three quarters seen once. Treatment of the sample: approximately nine-day PBMC culture with coronavirus spike peptide pools or control peptides (ViraFEST assay). The genes are TRBV15 and TRBJ2-3; unclear D gene. Input material: CD4+ T cells from blood, cultured in vitro. The sequence derives from a human donor who had recovered from COVID-19. The CDR3 region is CATSRDRRLTVTDTQYF. CDR3 bases: TGTGCCACCAGCAGAGATAGGCGGCTAACCGTCACAGATACGCAGTATTTT.